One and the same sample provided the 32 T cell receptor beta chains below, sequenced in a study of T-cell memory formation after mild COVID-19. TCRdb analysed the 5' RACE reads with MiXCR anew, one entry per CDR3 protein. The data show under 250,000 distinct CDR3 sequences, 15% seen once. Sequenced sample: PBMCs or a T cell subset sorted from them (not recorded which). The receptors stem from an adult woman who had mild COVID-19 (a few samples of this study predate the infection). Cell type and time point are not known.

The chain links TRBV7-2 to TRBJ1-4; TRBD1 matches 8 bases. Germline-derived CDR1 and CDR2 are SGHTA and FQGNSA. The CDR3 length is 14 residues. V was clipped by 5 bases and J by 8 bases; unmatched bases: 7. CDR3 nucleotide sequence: TGTGCCAGCAGCATCAGGGGGCGCTACGAAAAACTGTTTTTT. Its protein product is CASSIRGRYEKLFF.

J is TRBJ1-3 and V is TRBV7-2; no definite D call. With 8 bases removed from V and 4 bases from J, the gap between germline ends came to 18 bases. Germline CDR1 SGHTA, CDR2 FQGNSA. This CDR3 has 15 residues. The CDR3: CASATEGTRGNTIYF. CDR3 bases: TGTGCCAGCGCAACGGAGGGTACGCGAGGAAACACCATATATTTT.

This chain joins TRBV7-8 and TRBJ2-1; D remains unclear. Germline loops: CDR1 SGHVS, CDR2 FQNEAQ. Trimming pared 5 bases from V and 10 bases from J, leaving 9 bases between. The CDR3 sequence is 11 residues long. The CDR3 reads CASSPTLEQFF. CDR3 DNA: TGTGCCAGCAGCCCGACGTTAGAGCAGTTCTTC.

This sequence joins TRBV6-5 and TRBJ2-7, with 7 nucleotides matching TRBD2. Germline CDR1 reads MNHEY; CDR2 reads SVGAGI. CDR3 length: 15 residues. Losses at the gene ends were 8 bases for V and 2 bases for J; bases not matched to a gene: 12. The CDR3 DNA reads TGTGCCAGCTCCCTTAGGCGGGAGCAGACCTACGAGCAGTACTTC. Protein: CASSLRREQTYEQYF.

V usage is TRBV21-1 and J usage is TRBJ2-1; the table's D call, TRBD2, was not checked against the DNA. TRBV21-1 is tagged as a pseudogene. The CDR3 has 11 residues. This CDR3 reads CASSSRDSQFF. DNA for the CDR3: TGTGCCAGCAGCAGCCGGGACTCCCAGTTCTTC.

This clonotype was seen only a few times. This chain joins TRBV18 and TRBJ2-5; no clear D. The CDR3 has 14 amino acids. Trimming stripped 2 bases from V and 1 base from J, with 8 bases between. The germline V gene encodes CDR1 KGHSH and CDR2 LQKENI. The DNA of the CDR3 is TGTGCCAGCTCACCATTTCCGCGCCAAGAGACCCAGTACTTC. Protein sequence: CASSPFPRQETQYF. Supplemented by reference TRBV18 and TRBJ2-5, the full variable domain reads NAGVMQNPRHLVRRRGQEARLRCSPMKGHSHVYWYRQLPEEGLKFMVYLQKENIIDESGMPKERFSAEFPKEGPSILRIQQVVRGDSAAYFCASSPFPRQETQYFGPGTRLLVL.

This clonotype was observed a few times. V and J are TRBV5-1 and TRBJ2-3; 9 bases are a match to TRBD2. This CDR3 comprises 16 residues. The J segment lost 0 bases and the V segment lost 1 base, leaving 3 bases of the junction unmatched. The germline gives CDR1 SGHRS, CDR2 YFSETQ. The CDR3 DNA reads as TGCGCCAGCAGCTTGATAGCGGGGGATAGCACAGATACGCAGTATTTT. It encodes CASSLIAGDSTDTQYF. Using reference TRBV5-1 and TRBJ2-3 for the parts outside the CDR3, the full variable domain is KAGVTQTPRYLIKTRGQQVTLSCSPISGHRSVSWYQQTPGQGLQFLFEYFSETQRNKGNFPGRFSGRQFSNSRSEMNVSTLELGDSALYLCASSLIAGDSTDTQYFGPGTRLTVL.

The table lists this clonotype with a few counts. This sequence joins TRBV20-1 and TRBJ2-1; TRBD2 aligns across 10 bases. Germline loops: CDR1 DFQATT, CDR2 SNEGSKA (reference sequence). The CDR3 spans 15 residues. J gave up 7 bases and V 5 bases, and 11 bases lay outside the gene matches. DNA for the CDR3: TGCAGTGCTGATATCGCTAGCGGGAGAAAAAATGAGCAGTTCTTC. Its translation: CSADIASGRKNEQFF.

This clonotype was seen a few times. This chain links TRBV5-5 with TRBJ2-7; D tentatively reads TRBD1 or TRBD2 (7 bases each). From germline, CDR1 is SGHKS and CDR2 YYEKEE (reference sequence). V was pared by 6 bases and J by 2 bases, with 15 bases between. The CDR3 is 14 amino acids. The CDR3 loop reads CASTSGGATYEQYF. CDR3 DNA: TGTGCCAGCACCTCAGGGGGGGCAACCTACGAGCAGTACTTC.

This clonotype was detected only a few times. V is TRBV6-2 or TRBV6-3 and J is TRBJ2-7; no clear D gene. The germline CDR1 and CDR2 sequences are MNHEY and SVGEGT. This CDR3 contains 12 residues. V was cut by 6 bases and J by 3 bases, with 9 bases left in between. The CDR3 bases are TGTGCCAGCAGAAAGGACGGCTACGAGCAGTACTTC. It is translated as CASRKDGYEQYF.

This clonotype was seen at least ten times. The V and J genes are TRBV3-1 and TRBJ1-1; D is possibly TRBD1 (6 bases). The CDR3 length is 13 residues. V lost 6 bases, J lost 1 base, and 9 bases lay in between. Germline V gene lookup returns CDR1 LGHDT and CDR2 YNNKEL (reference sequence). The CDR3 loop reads CASRGGGNTEAFF. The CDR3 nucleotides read TGTGCCAGCAGGGGGGGCGGGAACACTGAAGCTTTCTTT.

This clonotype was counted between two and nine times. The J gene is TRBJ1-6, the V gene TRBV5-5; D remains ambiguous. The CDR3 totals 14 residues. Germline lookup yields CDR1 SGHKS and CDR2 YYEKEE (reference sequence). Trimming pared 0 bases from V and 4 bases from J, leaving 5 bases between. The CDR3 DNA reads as TGTGCCAGCAGCTTGGACGGGTATAATTCACCCCTCCACTTT. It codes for CASSLDGYNSPLHF. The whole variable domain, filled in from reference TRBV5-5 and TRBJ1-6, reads DAGVTQSPTHLIKTRGQQVTLRCSPISGHKSVSWYQQVLGQGPQFIFQYYEKEERGRGNFPDRFSARQFPNYSSELNVNALLLGDSALYLCASSLDGYNSPLHFGNGTRLTVT.

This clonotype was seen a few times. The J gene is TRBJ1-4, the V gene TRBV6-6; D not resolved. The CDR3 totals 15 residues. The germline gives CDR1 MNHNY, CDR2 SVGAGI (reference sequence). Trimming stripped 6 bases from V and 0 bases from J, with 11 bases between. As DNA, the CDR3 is TGTGCCAGCAGCCGGCGCGGGTCAACTAATGAAAAACTGTTTTTT. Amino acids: CASSRRGSTNEKLFF.

CDR3: CSARVWASGGLSSSTDTQYF. CDR3 nucleotides: TGCAGTGCTAGAGTTTGGGCTAGCGGGGGGCTAAGCTCTAGCACAGATACGCAGTATTTT. V gene TRBV20-1 combines with J gene TRBJ2-3; 11 nucleotides align to TRBD2. The CDR3 spans 20 residues. From germline, CDR1 is DFQATT and CDR2 SNEGSKA (reference sequence). V shed 1 base, J shed 0 bases, and the junction held 15 bases outside the gene matches.

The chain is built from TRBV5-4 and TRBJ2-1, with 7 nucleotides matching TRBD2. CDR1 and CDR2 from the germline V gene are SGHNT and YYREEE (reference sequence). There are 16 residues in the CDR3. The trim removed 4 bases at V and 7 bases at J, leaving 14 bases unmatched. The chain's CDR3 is CASSRVGGRALNEQFF. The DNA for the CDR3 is TGTGCCAGCAGCCGAGTGGGAGGGAGAGCCCTAAATGAGCAGTTCTTC.

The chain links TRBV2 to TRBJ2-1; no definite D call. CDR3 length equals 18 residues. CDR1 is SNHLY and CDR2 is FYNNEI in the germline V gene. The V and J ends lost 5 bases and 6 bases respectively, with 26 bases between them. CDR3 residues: CASSLYGLPPAPFNEQFF. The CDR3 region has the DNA TGTGCCAGCAGTCTATATGGGTTACCTCCCGCGCCATTCAATGAGCAGTTCTTC.

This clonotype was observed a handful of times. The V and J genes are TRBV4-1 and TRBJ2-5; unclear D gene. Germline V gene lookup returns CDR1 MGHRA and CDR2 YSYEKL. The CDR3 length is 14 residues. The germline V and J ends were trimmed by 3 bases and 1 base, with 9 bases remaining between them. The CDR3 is CASSHPDFQETQYF. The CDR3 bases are TGCGCCAGCAGCCATCCAGATTTCCAAGAGACCCAGTACTTC.

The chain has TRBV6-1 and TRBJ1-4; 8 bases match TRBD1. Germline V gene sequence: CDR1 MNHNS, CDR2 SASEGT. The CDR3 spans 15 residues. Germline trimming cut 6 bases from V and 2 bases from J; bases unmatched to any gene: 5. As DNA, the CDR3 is TGTGCCAGCAGGGGGACAGGACCTACTAATGAAAAACTGTTTTTT. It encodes CASRGTGPTNEKLFF.

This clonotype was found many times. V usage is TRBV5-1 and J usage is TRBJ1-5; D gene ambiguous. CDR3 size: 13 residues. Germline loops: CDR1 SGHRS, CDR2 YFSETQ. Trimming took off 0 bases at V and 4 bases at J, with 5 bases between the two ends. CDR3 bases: TGCGCCAGCAGCTTGGCCCTTAATCAGCCCCAGCATTTT. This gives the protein CASSLALNQPQHF. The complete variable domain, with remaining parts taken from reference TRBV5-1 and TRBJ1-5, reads KAGVTQTPRYLIKTRGQQVTLSCSPISGHRSVSWYQQTPGQGLQFLFEYFSETQRNKGNFPGRFSGRQFSNSRSEMNVSTLELGDSALYLCASSLALNQPQHFGDGTRLSIL.

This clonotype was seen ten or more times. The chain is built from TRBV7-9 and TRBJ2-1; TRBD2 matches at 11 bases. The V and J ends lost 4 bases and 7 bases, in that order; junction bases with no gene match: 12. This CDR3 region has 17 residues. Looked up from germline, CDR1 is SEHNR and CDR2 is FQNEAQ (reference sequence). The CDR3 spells CASSSRSYGTSGNEQFF. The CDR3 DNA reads TGTGCCAGCAGCTCCCGCTCTTACGGGACTAGCGGTAATGAGCAGTTCTTC.

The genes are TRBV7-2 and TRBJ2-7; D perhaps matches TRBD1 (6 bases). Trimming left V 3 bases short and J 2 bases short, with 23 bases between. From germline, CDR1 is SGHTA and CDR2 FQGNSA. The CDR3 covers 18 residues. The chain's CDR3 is CASSLRTGTTLIPYEQYF. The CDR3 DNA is TGTGCCAGCAGCTTGCGAACCGGGACAACGCTAATCCCCTACGAGCAGTACTTC. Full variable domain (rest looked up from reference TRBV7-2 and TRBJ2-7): GAGVSQSPSNKVTEKGKDVELRCDPISGHTALYWYRQSLGQGLEFLIYFQGNSAPDKSGLPSDRFSAERTGGSVSTLTIQRTQQEDSAVYLCASSLRTGTTLIPYEQYFGPGTRLTVT.

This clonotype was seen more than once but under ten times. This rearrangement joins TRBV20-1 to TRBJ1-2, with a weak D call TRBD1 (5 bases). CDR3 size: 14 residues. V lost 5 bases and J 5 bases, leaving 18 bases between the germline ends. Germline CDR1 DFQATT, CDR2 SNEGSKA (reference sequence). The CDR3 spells CSASTGGGPYGYTF. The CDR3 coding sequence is TGCAGTGCTTCCACGGGGGGAGGGCCTTATGGCTACACCTTC.

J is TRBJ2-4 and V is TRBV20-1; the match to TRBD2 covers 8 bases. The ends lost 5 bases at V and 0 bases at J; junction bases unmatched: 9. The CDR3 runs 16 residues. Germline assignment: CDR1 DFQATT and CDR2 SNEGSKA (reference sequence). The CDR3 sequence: CSAPTTSGLAKNIQYF. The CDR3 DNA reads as TGCAGTGCTCCAACAACTAGCGGATTAGCCAAAAACATTCAGTACTTC.

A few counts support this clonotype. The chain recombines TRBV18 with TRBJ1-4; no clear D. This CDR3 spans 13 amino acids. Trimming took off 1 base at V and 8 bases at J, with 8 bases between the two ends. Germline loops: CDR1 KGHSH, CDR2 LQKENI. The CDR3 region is CASSPLFGEKLFF. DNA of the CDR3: TGTGCCAGCTCACCACTCTTCGGGGAAAAACTGTTTTTT.

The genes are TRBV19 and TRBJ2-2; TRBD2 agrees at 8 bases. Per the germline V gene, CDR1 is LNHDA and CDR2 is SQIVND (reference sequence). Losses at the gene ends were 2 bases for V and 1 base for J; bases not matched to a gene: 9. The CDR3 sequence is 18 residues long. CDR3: CASSIYRGGLKNTGELFF. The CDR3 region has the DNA TGTGCCAGTAGTATATACCGGGGGGGCCTCAAGAACACCGGGGAGCTGTTTTTT.

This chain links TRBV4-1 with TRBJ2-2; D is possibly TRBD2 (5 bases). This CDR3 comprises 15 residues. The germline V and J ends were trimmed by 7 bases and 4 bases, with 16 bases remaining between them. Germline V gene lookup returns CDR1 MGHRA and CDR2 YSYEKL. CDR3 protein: CASTRNGEITGELFF. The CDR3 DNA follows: TGCGCCAGCACCCGAAACGGGGAAATCACCGGGGAGCTGTTTTTT.

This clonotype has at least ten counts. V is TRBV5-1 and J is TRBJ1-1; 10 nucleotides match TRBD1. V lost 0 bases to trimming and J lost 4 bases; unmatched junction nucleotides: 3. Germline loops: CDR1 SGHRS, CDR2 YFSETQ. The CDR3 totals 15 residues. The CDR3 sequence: CASSLGDRGITEAFF. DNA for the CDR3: TGCGCCAGCAGCTTGGGGGACAGGGGAATCACTGAAGCTTTCTTT.

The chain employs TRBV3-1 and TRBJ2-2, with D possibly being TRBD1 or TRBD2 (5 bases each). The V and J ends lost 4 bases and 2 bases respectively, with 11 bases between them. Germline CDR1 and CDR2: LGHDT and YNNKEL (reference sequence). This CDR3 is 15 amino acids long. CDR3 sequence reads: CASSPWGSNTGELFF. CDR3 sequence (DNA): TGTGCCAGCAGCCCTTGGGGGAGCAACACCGGGGAGCTGTTTTTT.

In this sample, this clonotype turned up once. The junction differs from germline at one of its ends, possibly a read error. DNA of the CDR3: TGTGCAAGCAGCTTAGTTGGGCGGGAAAATCAGCCCCAGCATTTT. Protein: CASSLVGRENQPQHF. This rearrangement joins TRBV7-9 to TRBJ1-5, with D unclear. CDR3 length: 15 residues. Germline assignment: CDR1 SEHNR and CDR2 FQNEAQ (reference sequence).

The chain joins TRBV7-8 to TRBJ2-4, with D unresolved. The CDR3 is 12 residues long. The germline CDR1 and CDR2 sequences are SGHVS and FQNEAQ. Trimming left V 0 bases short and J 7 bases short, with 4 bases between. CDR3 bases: TGTGCCAGCAGCTTAGCTAGCAACATTCAGTACTTC. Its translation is CASSLASNIQYF.

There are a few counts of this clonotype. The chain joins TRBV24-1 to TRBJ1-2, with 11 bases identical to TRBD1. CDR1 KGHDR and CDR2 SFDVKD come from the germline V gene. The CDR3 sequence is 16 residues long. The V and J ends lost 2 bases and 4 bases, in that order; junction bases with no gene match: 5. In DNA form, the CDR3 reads TGTGCCACCAGTGATTCCCGGGACAGGGGGATCTATGGCTACACCTTC. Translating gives CATSDSRDRGIYGYTF.

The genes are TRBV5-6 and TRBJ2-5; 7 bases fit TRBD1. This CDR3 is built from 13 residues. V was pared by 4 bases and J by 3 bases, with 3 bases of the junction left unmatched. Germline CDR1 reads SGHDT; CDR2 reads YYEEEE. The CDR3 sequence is CASSRQGEETQYF. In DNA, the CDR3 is TGTGCCAGCAGCCGACAGGGAGAAGAGACCCAGTACTTC.